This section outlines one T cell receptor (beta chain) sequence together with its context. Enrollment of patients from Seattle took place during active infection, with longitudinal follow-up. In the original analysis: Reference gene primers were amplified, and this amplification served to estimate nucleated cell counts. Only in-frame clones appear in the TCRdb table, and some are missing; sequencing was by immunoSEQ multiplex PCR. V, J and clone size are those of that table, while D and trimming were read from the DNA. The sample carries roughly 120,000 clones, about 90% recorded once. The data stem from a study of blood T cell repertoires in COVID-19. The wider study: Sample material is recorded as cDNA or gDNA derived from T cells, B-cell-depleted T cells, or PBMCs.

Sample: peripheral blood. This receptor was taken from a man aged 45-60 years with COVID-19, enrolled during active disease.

CDR3 residues: CASSLDRRSSGANVLTF. DNA of the CDR3: TGTGCCAGCAGTCTGGACAGGCGGAGCTCTGGGGCCAACGTCCTGACTTTC. This sequence joins TRBV2 and TRBJ2-6; 7 bases agree with TRBD1. Trimming cost V 5 bases and J 0 bases; bases outside gene matches: 7. The CDR3 is 17 amino acids. Per germline, CDR1 SNHLY and CDR2 FYNNEI.